What follows are 26 T cell receptor beta chains derived from one specimen sequenced in a study of regulatory T cells in long-lasting Graves disease. Relying on iRepertoire HTBI primers and Arm-PCR of CDR3 regions, the team built TCR beta libraries. TCRdb reanalysed the multiplex PCR reads using MiXCR and keeps one entry per CDR3 protein. The sample lists hundreds of thousands of distinct CDR3 sequences; over 15% were seen once. Time point here: newly diagnosed GD, antithyroid drugs for less than 3 months. PBMCs were the source of the RNA used for TCR sequencing. Sequenced material: peripheral blood mononuclear cells (PBMCs), taken at new diagnosis, from a patient treated with antithyroid drugs. These receptors all stem from a female donor with Graves disease.

The chain couples TRBV30 to TRBJ2-5; 13 nucleotides match TRBD2. V shed 0 bases and J 2 bases; nucleotides not matched to a gene: 6. Germline V lookup: CDR1 GTSNPN, CDR2 SVGIG (reference sequence). The CDR3 consists of 17 residues. The DNA for the CDR3 is TGTGCCTGGAGTGTTCGAAGGACTAGCGGGAGTCAAGAGACCCAGTACTTC. Translation gives CAWSVRRTSGSQETQYF.

This clonotype occurred many times. V and J are TRBV10-1 and TRBJ2-7; D gene unclear. Germline loops: CDR1 WNHNN, CDR2 SYGVQD (reference sequence). Trimming removed 3 bases at V and 3 bases at J, with 9 bases between. The CDR3 has 13 residues. The CDR3: CASSDDKYYEQYF. The CDR3 DNA reads TGCGCCAGCAGTGACGACAAATACTACGAGCAGTACTTC.

This clonotype has a count of ten or more. CDR3 loop: CATTPGTAKTGELFF. For the CDR3, the DNA is TGTGCCACGACCCCCGGGACTGCTAAAACCGGGGAGCTGTTTTTT. This sequence joins TRBV27 and TRBJ2-2, with TRBD2 as a possible D gene (6 bases). CDR1 and CDR2 from the germline V gene are MNHEY and SMNVEV (reference sequence). The CDR3 is 15 amino acids. The ends were cut back, 10 bases at V and 5 bases at J, with 20 bases in the middle.

There are many counts of this clonotype. This rearrangement joins TRBV6-1 to TRBJ2-2; 11 positions match TRBD2. This CDR3 spans 19 amino acids. CDR1 and CDR2 (germline): MNHNS, SASEGT. V lost 4 bases, J lost 5 bases, and 15 bases stayed unmatched. Here the CDR3 reads CASSGHGTSGLRGTGELFF. The CDR3 DNA is TGTGCCAGCAGTGGCCACGGGACTAGCGGCCTTAGAGGAACCGGGGAGCTGTTTTTT.

The V gene is TRBV27, the J gene TRBJ1-3; D uncertain. Looked up from germline, CDR1 is MNHEY and CDR2 is SMNVEV (reference sequence). V lost 10 bases and J 2 bases, leaving 21 bases between the germline ends. The length of the CDR3 is 16 residues. The CDR3 here is CATNSPWPYAGNTIYF. CDR3 sequence (DNA): TGTGCCACCAATTCCCCCTGGCCTTACGCTGGAAACACCATATATTTT.

This clonotype was observed a few times. V is TRBV20-1 and J is TRBJ2-5, with D hard to call. Trimming removed 0 bases from V and 0 bases from J, with 5 bases in between. Germline V gene data show CDR1 as DFQATT and CDR2 as SNEGSKA (reference sequence). The CDR3 length is 13 residues. CDR3 amino acids: CSARDSYQETQYF. DNA of the CDR3: TGCAGTGCTAGAGATTCCTACCAAGAGACCCAGTACTTC.

This clonotype was seen many times. J is TRBJ2-1 and V is TRBV28; 11 bases are shared with TRBD1. Trimming took 7 bases from V and 5 from J; bases not matched to a gene: 10. This CDR3 has 16 amino acids. The V gene's germline CDR1 is MDHEN and CDR2 SYDVKM. This CDR3 is CASNIRGTGGDNEQFF. Here the CDR3 DNA reads TGTGCCAGCAACATCCGTGGGACAGGGGGAGACAATGAGCAGTTCTTC.

The chain is built from TRBV28 and TRBJ2-1; D may be TRBD2 (6 bases). This CDR3 spans 14 amino acids. Per germline, CDR1 MDHEN and CDR2 SYDVKM. V was trimmed by 3 bases and J by 6 bases, leaving 12 bases between them. CDR3 protein: CASSLLGGLNEQFF. CDR3 DNA: TGTGCCAGCAGTTTGTTGGGGGGACTCAATGAGCAGTTCTTC.

This clonotype was detected ten times or more. V gene TRBV28 combines with J gene TRBJ2-3; 9 bases match TRBD1. Trimming took 6 bases from V and 3 from J; bases not matched to a gene: 13. This CDR3 is 17 amino acids long. Germline V gene data show CDR1 as MDHEN and CDR2 as SYDVKM. The CDR3 sequence is CASRTPGQGPNTDTQYF. CDR3 nucleotides: TGTGCCAGCAGAACACCGGGACAGGGACCTAATACAGATACGCAGTATTTT.

Only a few counts were recorded for this clonotype. V usage is TRBV12-3 or TRBV12-4 and J usage is TRBJ2-1; 8 nucleotides agree with TRBD2. Trimming took 2 bases from V and 12 from J; bases not matched to a gene: 3. The CDR3 loop spans 12 amino acids. The CDR3 here is CASSLSGGGQFF. The CDR3 DNA reads as TGTGCCAGCAGTTTATCGGGGGGGGGGCAGTTCTTC.

This clonotype occurred many times. The chain uses TRBV13 and TRBJ1-1, with a possible D match to TRBD1 (5 bases). CDR3 size: 13 residues. Trimming shortened V by 2 bases and J by 5 bases, and 9 bases separated the two germline ends. Germline assignment: CDR1 PRHDT and CDR2 FYEKMQ (reference sequence). This chain's CDR3 is CASSLPGATEAFF. DNA for the CDR3: TGTGCCAGCAGCTTACCCGGGGCGACTGAAGCTTTCTTT.

This clonotype turned up a few times. The chain recombines TRBV18 with TRBJ2-1, with TRBD2 matching over 9 bases. CDR3 size: 14 residues. Trimming removed 1 base from V and 6 bases from J; junction bases left unmatched: 1. Germline V CDR1 and CDR2: KGHSH, LQKENI. CDR3 region: CASSPRGRANEQFF. The CDR3 nucleotides read TGTGCCAGCTCACCACGCGGGAGGGCCAATGAGCAGTTCTTC. The variable domain in full, completed from reference TRBV18 and TRBJ2-1, reads NAGVMQNPRHLVRRRGQEARLRCSPMKGHSHVYWYRQLPEEGLKFMVYLQKENIIDESGMPKERFSAEFPKEGPSILRIQQVVRGDSAAYFCASSPRGRANEQFFGPGTRLTVL.

This clonotype was picked up many times. This sequence joins TRBV12-3 or TRBV12-4 and TRBJ1-5, with 9 nucleotides matching TRBD1. CDR3 size: 16 residues. The V gene end was trimmed by 5 bases and the J gene end by 7 bases; junction bases not matched to a gene: 12. CDR3 bases: TGTGCCAGCAGTCGCAACGCCGGGACAGGGAACCAGCCCCAGCATTTT. This encodes CASSRNAGTGNQPQHF.

This clonotype has a handful of counts. The V and J genes are TRBV5-1 and TRBJ2-5; TRBD2 agrees at 7 bases. The V gene end was trimmed by 3 bases and the J gene end by 0 bases; junction bases not matched to a gene: 2. Germline V gene lookup returns CDR1 SGHRS and CDR2 YFSETQ. CDR3 length: 14 residues. The CDR3 is CASSWTRDQETQYF. The CDR3 nucleotides read TGCGCCAGCAGCTGGACTAGAGACCAAGAGACCCAGTACTTC.

The chain couples TRBV30 to TRBJ1-5; D is perhaps TRBD1 (5 bases). This CDR3 is 11 amino acids long. The germline gives CDR1 GTSNPN, CDR2 SVGIG (reference sequence). V was cut by 2 bases and J by 15 bases, with 14 bases left in between. CDR3 nucleotides: TGTGCCTGGAGTACAACGGGGACCCTGCATTTT. This sequence encodes CAWSTTGTLHF. Drawing the rest from reference TRBV30 and TRBJ1-5, the complete variable domain is SQTIHQWPATLVQPVGSPLSLECTVEGTSNPNLYWYRQAAGRGLQLLFYSVGIGQISSEVPQNLSASRPQDRQFILSSKKLLLSDSGFYLCAWSTTGTLHFGDGTRLSIL.

The CDR3 loop reads CASSLSEMYGYTF. The CDR3 region has the DNA TGTGCCAGCAGCTTATCAGAGATGTATGGCTACACCTTC. The V call is TRBV7-8, the J call TRBJ1-2; D gene ambiguous. Deletions cut 2 bases from V and 5 bases from J, with 9 bases between. This CDR3 is 13 amino acids long. Germline CDR1 reads SGHVS; CDR2 reads FQNEAQ.

The genes are TRBV19 and TRBJ1-2; D perhaps matches TRBD1 (6 bases). The CDR3 extends over 14 amino acids. V was shortened by 5 bases and J by 7 bases, with 17 bases between the two germline ends. From germline, CDR1 is LNHDA and CDR2 SQIVND (reference sequence). The CDR3 coding sequence is TGTGCCAGTAGTCCACAGGGATCCGTCTTTGGCTACACCTTC. Its protein is CASSPQGSVFGYTF.

This clonotype was counted ten times or more. The rearrangement uses TRBV28 and TRBJ2-5; weak D call: TRBD1 (6 bases). The CDR3 extends over 21 amino acids. V was shortened by 0 bases and J by 5 bases, with 31 bases between the two germline ends. The germline V gene encodes CDR1 MDHEN and CDR2 SYDVKM. The CDR3 reads CASSLWEDLGSRGFGQETQYF. The CDR3 coding sequence is TGTGCCAGCAGTTTATGGGAGGACCTTGGATCCAGGGGATTCGGGCAGGAGACCCAGTACTTC.

The genes are TRBV15 and TRBJ2-3, with D unresolved. The length of the CDR3 is 13 residues. Germline assignment: CDR1 LNHNV and CDR2 YYDKDF (reference sequence). V lost 6 bases, J lost 0 bases, and 7 bases lay in between. CDR3 DNA sequence: TGTGCCACCAGTAGCAATAGCACAGATACGCAGTATTTT. It specifies CATSSNSTDTQYF.

This clonotype was picked up many times. The chain carries TRBV9 and TRBJ1-1; D gene unclear. Between the trimmed V and J ends, which lost 1 base and 1 base, there was a span of 8 bases. There are 14 residues in the CDR3. CDR1 SGDLS and CDR2 YYNGEE come from the germline V gene. Written as DNA, the CDR3 is TGTGCCAGCAGCGTACGGGTAGCGAACACTGAAGCTTTCTTT. Translated, it gives CASSVRVANTEAFF. The full variable domain, with the rest looked up from reference TRBV9 and TRBJ1-1, is DSGVTQTPKHLITATGQRVTLRCSPRSGDLSVYWYQQSLDQGLQFLIQYYNGEERAKGNILERFSAQQFPDLHSELNLSSLELGDSALYFCASSVRVANTEAFFGQGTRLTVV.

This clonotype was detected only a few times. This clone may be a read error of a much larger clone one base away. The chain couples TRBV6-9 to TRBJ2-5; D possibly matches TRBD1 or TRBD2 (5 bases each). Germline V gene sequence: CDR1 MNHGY, CDR2 SVAAGI. Trimming left V 4 bases short and J 2 bases short, with 14 bases between. The CDR3 loop spans 15 amino acids. Here the CDR3 reads CASSSPGARQETQYF. CDR3 nucleotides: TGTGCCAGCAGTTCGCCCGGGGCTAGACAAGAGACCCAGTACTTC.

In this sample, this clonotype turned up many times. This chain links TRBV6-5 with TRBJ1-4; D not certain. The germline gives CDR1 MNHEY, CDR2 SVGAGI. V was cut by 2 bases and J by 7 bases, with 17 bases left in between. CDR3 size: 16 residues. CDR3 bases: TGTGCCAGCAGTTACCCCATGCAGAAGTTGGGTGAAAAACTGTTTTTT. This gives the protein CASSYPMQKLGEKLFF.

V is TRBV14 and J is TRBJ2-1, with D possibly TRBD2 on 6 matching bases. In germline, CDR1 is SGHDN, CDR2 FVKESK. This CDR3 is built from 18 residues. Trimming took 1 base from V and 8 from J, leaving 24 bases between them. CDR3: CASSQVAASAPLFDEQFF. DNA for the CDR3: TGTGCCAGCAGCCAAGTCGCCGCTAGCGCCCCCCTTTTCGATGAGCAGTTCTTC.

The rearrangement links TRBV20-1 to TRBJ2-3; 12 bases map to TRBD2. Germline CDR1 DFQATT, CDR2 SNEGSKA (reference sequence). J gave up 4 bases and V 5 bases, and 7 bases lay outside the gene matches. The CDR3 has 15 amino acids. CDR3 sequence (DNA): TGCAGTGCTGGCCCCCTAGCGGGAGGGCCAGATACGCAGTATTTT. It translates to CSAGPLAGGPDTQYF.

To note about this clonotype: A far larger clone is one nucleotide away, so this likely arose from a read error. The rearrangement links TRBV2 to TRBJ2-5; D is possibly TRBD2 (6 bases). The V end was cut by 2 bases, the J end by 11 bases, with 24 bases between. The CDR3 contains 16 residues. The germline V gene has CDR1 SNHLY and CDR2 FYNNEI. The CDR3, as DNA: TGTGCCAGCAGTGAACGGGGACTCAGCTCCTACAATGAGCAGTACTTC. The encoded protein is CASSERGLSSYNEQYF.

The chain links TRBV6-1 to TRBJ2-3; no clear D. CDR3 length: 14 amino acids. The germline CDR1 and CDR2 sequences are MNHNS and SASEGT. V was clipped by 3 bases and J by 2 bases, with 9 bases between them. CDR3 protein: CASSEGGPTDTQYF. The CDR3 region has the DNA TGTGCCAGCAGTGAGGGCGGCCCCACAGATACGCAGTATTTT.